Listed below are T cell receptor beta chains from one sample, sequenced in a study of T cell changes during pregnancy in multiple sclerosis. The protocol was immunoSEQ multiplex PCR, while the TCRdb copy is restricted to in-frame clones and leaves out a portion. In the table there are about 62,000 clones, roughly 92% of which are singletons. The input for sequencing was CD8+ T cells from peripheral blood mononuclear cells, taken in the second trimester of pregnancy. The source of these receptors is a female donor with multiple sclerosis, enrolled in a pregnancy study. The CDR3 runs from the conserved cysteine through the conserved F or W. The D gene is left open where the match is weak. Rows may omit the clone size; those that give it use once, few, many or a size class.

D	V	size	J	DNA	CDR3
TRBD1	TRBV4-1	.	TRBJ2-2	TGCGCCAGCAGCGGGACAGGGGACACCGGGGAGCTGTTTTTT	CASSGTGDTGELFF
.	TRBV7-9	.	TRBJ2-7	TGTGCCAGCAGCTTCGGGGGTTTAGTCTACGAGCAGTACTTC	CASSFGGLVYEQYF
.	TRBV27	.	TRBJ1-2	TGTGCCAGCAGTTTAGGCAACAACTATGGCTACACCTTC	CASSLGNNYGYTF
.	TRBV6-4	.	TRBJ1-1	TGTGCCAGCAGTGAGACAGAAAGGAACACTGAAGCTTTCTTT	CASSETERNTEAFF
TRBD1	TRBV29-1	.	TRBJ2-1	TGCAGCTTAAGGACAGGGCTCGGCAATGAGCAGTTCTTC	CSLRTGLGNEQFF
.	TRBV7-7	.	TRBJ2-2	TGTGCCAGCAGCTTAGCTCGGCAGGGATCGTCGGTCACCGGGGAGCTGTTTTTT	CASSLARQGSSVTGELFF
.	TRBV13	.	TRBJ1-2	TGTGCCAGCAGCTTAGGCGAGGACAGTTGGGCGGATGGCTACACCTTC	CASSLGEDSWADGYTF
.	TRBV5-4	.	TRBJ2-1	TGTGCCAGCAGCTTACAAGCGGGCTCCTACAATGAGCAGTTCTTC	CASSLQAGSYNEQFF
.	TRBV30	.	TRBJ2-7	TGTGCCTGGAGTGTACAGGGTCCGGGCGAGCAGTACTTC	CAWSVQGPGEQYF
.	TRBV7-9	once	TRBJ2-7	TGTGCCAGCGCGACGGGGGGCAGGTACGAGCAGTACTTC	CASATGGRYEQYF
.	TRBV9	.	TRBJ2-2	TGTGCCAGCAGCGTAGAGTGGGGCGCGAACACCGGGGAGCTGTTTTTT	CASSVEWGANTGELFF
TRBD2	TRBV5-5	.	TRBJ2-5	TGTGCCAGCAGCTTTAGCGGGAGGTACCAAGAGACCCAGTACTTC	CASSFSGRYQETQYF
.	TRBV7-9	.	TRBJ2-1	TGTGCCAGCAGCCCTTCTGAAGGGGGCTCCTACAATGAGCAGTTCTTC	CASSPSEGGSYNEQFF
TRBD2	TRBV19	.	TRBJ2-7	TGTGCCAGTAGTATTTTCTGGGGAGGGAGCTACGAGCAGTACTTC	CASSIFWGGSYEQYF
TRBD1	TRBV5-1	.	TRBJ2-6	TGCGCCAGCAGCTTGGGACAGGGGGCGCCGGGGGCCAACGTCCTGACTTTC	CASSLGQGAPGANVLTF